A single sample is the source of the 26 T cell receptor beta chains below, sequenced in a study of CD8+CD57+ T cells in acquired aplastic anemia. The sequenced patients had an expansion of CD8+CD57+ cells seen by flow cytometry. According to the study, genomic DNA was the template for TCR beta VDJ and CDR3 profiling. TCRdb analysed the reads with MiXCR anew, one entry per CDR3 protein. Of about 150,000 distinct CDR3 sequences in the sample, 40% to 65% are singletons; the top ten hold about an eighth. Source material: sorted CD4+, CD8+, or CD8+CD57+ T cells (not recorded which) from PBMCs. The receptors were gathered from a human donor with aplastic anemia.

This clonotype was observed at least ten times. V is TRBV6-2 or TRBV6-3 and J is TRBJ2-7; 11 positions agree with TRBD1. Germline V lookup: CDR1 MNHEY, CDR2 SVGEGT. This CDR3 has 14 residues. J was trimmed by 3 bases and V by 2 bases; bases with no gene match: 0. The DNA of the CDR3 is TGTGCCAGCAGTTACGGGACAGGGGGCTACGAGCAGTACTTC. Translating it yields CASSYGTGGYEQYF.

This chain links TRBV20-1 with TRBJ1-2, with D hard to call. V was clipped by 0 bases and J by 4 bases, with 0 bases between them. Per the germline V gene, CDR1 is DFQATT and CDR2 is SNEGSKA (reference sequence). CDR3 length: 10 residues. The CDR3 loop reads CSARDYGYTF. The CDR3 coding sequence is TGCAGTGCTAGAGACTATGGCTACACCTTC.

This clonotype was counted at least ten times. The CDR3 spells CASSEFNYNEQFF. Written as DNA, the CDR3 is TGCGCCAGCAGTGAATTTAATTACAATGAGCAGTTCTTC. This chain uses TRBV10-1 with TRBJ2-1; D is undetermined. There are 13 residues in the CDR3. The V gene lost 3 bases and the J gene lost 4 bases, with 7 bases spanning the gap. Germline V gene lookup returns CDR1 WNHNN and CDR2 SYGVQD (reference sequence).

The genes are TRBV11-2 and TRBJ2-3; D may be TRBD2 (6 bases). The CDR3 extends over 15 amino acids. V lost 5 bases, J lost 2 bases, and 14 bases lay in between. The germline V gene encodes CDR1 SGHAT and CDR2 FQNNGV. CDR3 region: CASSRLGGATDTQYF. In DNA form, the CDR3 reads TGTGCCAGCAGCCGACTAGGAGGGGCCACAGATACGCAGTATTTT.

The V and J genes are TRBV15 and TRBJ1-2; possibly TRBD1 for D (6 bases). V lost 4 bases and J lost 4, with 10 bases in between. Germline CDR1 reads LNHNV; CDR2 reads YYDKDF (reference sequence). The CDR3 has 13 residues. DNA of the CDR3: TGTGCCACCAGCACTGGACAGACCTATGGCTACACCTTC. This encodes CATSTGQTYGYTF.

This chain links TRBV2 with TRBJ2-7, with TRBD1 identical over 8 bases. J gave up 3 bases and V 11 bases, and 12 bases lay outside the gene matches. Germline V gene data show CDR1 as SNHLY and CDR2 as FYNNEI. The CDR3 runs to 14 residues. The CDR3 sequence: CAGGPGQGHYEQYF. CDR3 in DNA: TGTGCCGGAGGGCCCGGACAGGGACACTACGAGCAGTACTTC.

J is TRBJ1-5 and V is TRBV24-1; TRBD1 aligns across 9 bases. In germline, CDR1 is KGHDR, CDR2 SFDVKD. V lost 8 bases and J lost 5; bases outside the gene matches: 6. This CDR3 region has 14 residues. CDR3 bases: TGTGCCACCAAGCAAGGACAGGGGTATCAGCCCCAGCATTTT. As protein: CATKQGQGYQPQHF.

The V gene is TRBV10-3, the J gene TRBJ1-3; D gene unclear. The CDR3 is 14 residues long. Germline assignment: CDR1 ENHRY and CDR2 SYGVKD. Trimming took 6 bases from V and 0 from J, leaving 9 bases between them. The DNA of the CDR3 is TGTGCCATCAGCAGACCGGGCTCTGGAAACACCATATATTTT. Protein sequence: CAISRPGSGNTIYF.

This clonotype was counted ten times or more. The chain has TRBV29-1 and TRBJ2-7; 7 bases line up with TRBD1. The CDR3 is made up of 14 amino acids. Germline V gene data show CDR1 as SQVTM and CDR2 as ANQGSEA. The junction had 9 bases not matched to a gene; V was cut back by 5 bases and J by 2 bases. The CDR3: CSVWGTGDTYEQYF. The DNA of the CDR3 is TGCAGCGTTTGGGGCACAGGGGATACCTACGAGCAGTACTTC.

The chain recombines TRBV5-1 with TRBJ2-7; D may be TRBD2 (6 bases). The length of the CDR3 is 15 residues. V gave up 4 bases and J gave up 0 bases, with 14 bases separating them. The germline V gene encodes CDR1 SGHRS and CDR2 YFSETQ. CDR3: CASSQLRGSSYEQYF. In nucleotides, the CDR3 is TGCGCCAGCAGCCAGCTCCGGGGGAGCTCCTACGAGCAGTACTTC.

The chain employs TRBV2 and TRBJ2-5; 7 nucleotides align to TRBD2. The germline V gene has CDR1 SNHLY and CDR2 FYNNEI. V gave up 6 bases and J gave up 4 bases; unmatched junction bases: 5. The CDR3 runs 13 residues. DNA of the CDR3: TGTGCCAGCAGCCAGGGAGGGTCAGAGACCCAGTACTTC. This gives the protein CASSQGGSETQYF. The full variable domain, with the rest looked up from reference TRBV2 and TRBJ2-5, is EPEVTQTPSHQVTQMGQEVILRCVPISNHLYFYWYRQILGQKVEFLVSFYNNEISEKSEIFDDQFSVERPDGSNFTLKIRSTKLEDSAMYFCASSQGGSETQYFGPGTRLLVL.

This clonotype has ten or more counts. The chain has TRBV9 and TRBJ2-1; 7 bases are a match to TRBD2. Germline trimming cut 0 bases from V and 4 bases from J; bases unmatched to any gene: 4. This CDR3 region has 15 residues. Germline V gene sequence: CDR1 SGDLS, CDR2 YYNGEE. This CDR3 is CASSVASGGYNEQFF. In nucleotides, the CDR3 is TGTGCCAGCAGCGTAGCTAGCGGAGGGTACAATGAGCAGTTCTTC.

This clonotype was counted at least ten times. This sequence joins TRBV6-1 and TRBJ2-3; 14 bases match TRBD2. CDR3 length: 16 amino acids. Germline V gives CDR1 MNHNS, CDR2 SASEGT. V lost 7 bases and J lost 2; bases outside the gene matches: 5. The CDR3 is CASMRLAGGLTDTQYF. The CDR3 coding sequence is TGTGCCAGCATGAGACTAGCGGGGGGGCTCACAGATACGCAGTATTTT.

This clonotype was recorded at least ten times. The CDR3 here is CASSPGPGSTDTQYF. CDR3 bases: TGTGCCAGCAGCCCCGGTCCGGGGAGCACAGATACGCAGTATTTT. The chain has TRBV7-8 and TRBJ2-3, with a tentative D call TRBD2 (5 bases). This CDR3 is built from 15 residues. Germline-derived CDR1 and CDR2 are SGHVS and FQNEAQ. V was trimmed by 5 bases and J by 0 bases, leaving 12 bases between them. The full variable domain, in which reference TRBV7-8 and TRBJ2-3 provide the parts outside the CDR3, is GAGVSQSPRYKVAKRGQDVALRCDPISGHVSLFWYQQALGQGPEFLTYFQNEAQLDKSGLPSDRFFAERPEGSVSTLKIQRTQQEDSAVYLCASSPGPGSTDTQYFGPGTRLTVL.

The chain has TRBV20-1 and TRBJ1-6, with a tentative D call TRBD1 (5 bases). Germline CDR1 DFQATT, CDR2 SNEGSKA (reference sequence). Between the trimmed V and J ends, which lost 3 bases and 8 bases, there was a span of 17 bases. The CDR3 length is 15 residues. The CDR3 here is CSASYLGAGDSPLHF. The CDR3 DNA reads TGCAGTGCTAGTTACCTTGGGGCGGGGGATTCACCCCTCCACTTT.

The genes are TRBV15 and TRBJ2-1; no clear D. V gave up 3 bases and J gave up 8 bases, with 14 bases separating them. The CDR3 runs to 14 residues. CDR1 is LNHNV, CDR2 YYDKDF, per germline (reference sequence). The CDR3 sequence is CATSSAVSGDEQFF. The CDR3 coding sequence is TGTGCCACCAGCAGCGCTGTTAGTGGGGATGAGCAGTTCTTC.

This sequence joins TRBV7-3 and TRBJ1-2, with D maybe TRBD1 (6 bases). The CDR3 runs to 12 residues. Germline CDR1 reads SGHTA; CDR2 reads FQGTGA. V was shortened by 6 bases and J by 3 bases, with 8 bases between the two germline ends. The chain's CDR3 is CASRPGDYGYTF. DNA of the CDR3: TGTGCCAGCAGACCAGGGGACTATGGCTACACCTTC.

A note on this clonotype: The CDR3 end shows no conserved phenylalanine or tryptophan, and so a read error is likely. V is TRBV7-9 and J is TRBJ2-2; weak D call: TRBD2 (6 bases). Looked up from germline, CDR1 is SEHNR and CDR2 is FQNEAQ (reference sequence). Trimming left V 4 bases short and J 6 bases short, with 12 bases between. CDR3 length: 14 amino acids. The CDR3 DNA reads as TGTGCCAGCAGCTCGGTGGAGGGTCCCGGGGAGCTGTTTTAT. Translation: CASSSVEGPGELFY.

In this sample, this clonotype turned up a few times. The rearrangement links TRBV7-2 to TRBJ2-1; the D is unclear. The ends were cut back, 5 bases at V and 5 bases at J, with 10 bases in the middle. This CDR3 is 13 amino acids long. CDR1 is SGHTA, CDR2 FQGNSA, per germline. DNA for the CDR3: TGTGCCAGCAGCATCGGACCACACAATGAGCAGTTCTTC. Translating it yields CASSIGPHNEQFF.

The chain combines TRBV19 with TRBJ2-3, with a weak D call TRBD1 (9 bases). Germline V gives CDR1 LNHDA, CDR2 SQIVND (reference sequence). The germline V and J ends were trimmed by 3 bases and 4 bases, with 17 bases remaining between them. The CDR3 consists of 16 residues. CDR3 residues: CASSIGGGQGADTQYF. Written as DNA, the CDR3 is TGTGCCAGTAGTATCGGGGGGGGACAGGGAGCAGATACGCAGTATTTT.

The J gene is TRBJ1-4, the V gene TRBV6-1, with TRBD1 identical over 8 bases. CDR1 is MNHNS, CDR2 SASEGT, per germline. This CDR3 has 16 amino acids. With 4 bases clipped from V and 8 bases from J, the junction kept 12 bases outside the gene matches. CDR3 protein: CASSGRTGTFGEKLFF. As DNA, the CDR3 is TGTGCCAGCAGTGGTCGGACAGGGACGTTCGGGGAAAAACTGTTTTTT.

This clonotype was picked up many times. This chain connects TRBV2 to TRBJ1-3, with D possibly being TRBD1 (5 bases). The CDR3 is 17 amino acids. Germline CDR1 and CDR2: SNHLY and FYNNEI. V lost 8 bases to trimming and J lost 0 bases, with 20 bases between them. The CDR3 reads CASPLTRDGVSGNTIYF. DNA of the CDR3: TGTGCCAGCCCTCTAACCCGGGACGGAGTCTCTGGAAACACCATATATTTT.

This clonotype was picked up one time. The chain carries TRBV15 and TRBJ2-3, with D unclear. V was clipped by 6 bases and J by 2 bases, with 6 bases between them. Looked up from germline, CDR1 is LNHNV and CDR2 is YYDKDF (reference sequence). The CDR3 is 12 residues long. In DNA form, the CDR3 reads TGTGCCACCAGTCGGGCCACAGATACGCAGTATTTT. Its protein is CATSRATDTQYF.

In its sample, this clonotype was seen a few times. V is TRBV20-1 and J is TRBJ2-3, with TRBD2 identical over 11 bases. J lost 1 base, V lost 1 base, and 4 bases had no gene match. The CDR3 consists of 16 residues. Germline V gene data show CDR1 as DFQATT and CDR2 as SNEGSKA (reference sequence). The DNA of the CDR3 is TGCAGTGCTAGAGGTAGCGGGAGGGAGGGCACAGATACGCAGTATTTT. Translating gives CSARGSGREGTDTQYF.

The rearrangement uses TRBV29-1 and TRBJ2-5; D may correspond to TRBD1 or TRBD2 (5 bases each). The V gene lost 7 bases and the J gene lost 2 bases, with 14 bases spanning the gap. The CDR3 has 13 residues. CDR1 and CDR2 from the germline V gene are SQVTM and ANQGSEA. This CDR3 reads CSASGPLQETQYF. In nucleotides, the CDR3 is TGCAGCGCCTCGGGACCTTTACAAGAGACCCAGTACTTC.

In this sample, this clonotype turned up many times. The rearrangement joins TRBV2 to TRBJ1-2; 8 positions match TRBD1. V gave up 1 base and J gave up 3 bases; unmatched junction bases: 13. The V gene's germline CDR1 is SNHLY and CDR2 FYNNEI. CDR3 length equals 18 residues. The CDR3 DNA is TGTGCCAGCAGTGAAGACCCCCCCAGGCAGGGGGCACACTATGGCTACACCTTC. Translated: CASSEDPPRQGAHYGYTF.